What follows describes a single TCR beta chain. Its cognate antigen is unknown. Every patient had mismatch repair deficiency by PCR or immunohistochemistry. The TCR-sequenced patients were a few responders to pembrolizumab. These data originate in a study of PD-1 blockade in mismatch repair-deficient tumors. Overall study results and limits: Tumor-resident clones, often absent from pretreatment blood, expanded after pembrolizumab and then contracted.

Some clones are missing from TCRdb's copy, which holds only in-frame ones; the method was immunoSEQ multiplex PCR. The data contain 80,000 to 100,000 clones, over 75% of them singletons. The source material was peripheral blood, sampled 12 weeks after starting pembrolizumab. This sequence originates from an adult with mismatch repair-deficient cancer.

This CDR3 is CASSLTTSGAGEQYF. DNA for the CDR3: TGCGCCAGCAGCTTAACGACTAGCGGGGCGGGCGAGCAGTACTTC. The chain is built from TRBV5-1 and TRBJ2-7; 11 nucleotides align to TRBD2. CDR3 length equals 15 residues. V lost 2 bases and J lost 6; bases outside the gene matches: 7. CDR1 is SGHRS, CDR2 YFSETQ, per germline.